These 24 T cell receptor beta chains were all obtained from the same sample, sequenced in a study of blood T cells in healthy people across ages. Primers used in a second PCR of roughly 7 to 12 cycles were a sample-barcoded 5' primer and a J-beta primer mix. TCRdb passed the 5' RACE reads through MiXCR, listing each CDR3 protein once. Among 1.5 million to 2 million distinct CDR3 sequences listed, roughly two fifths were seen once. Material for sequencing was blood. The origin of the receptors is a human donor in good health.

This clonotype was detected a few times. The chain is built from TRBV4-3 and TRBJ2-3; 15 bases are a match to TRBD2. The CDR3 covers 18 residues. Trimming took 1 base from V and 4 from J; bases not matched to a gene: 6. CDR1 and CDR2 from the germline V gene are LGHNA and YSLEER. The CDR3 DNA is TGCGCCAGCAGCCAAGGCCTGGGACTAGCGGGGGGTGCAGATACGCAGTATTTT. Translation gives CASSQGLGLAGGADTQYF.

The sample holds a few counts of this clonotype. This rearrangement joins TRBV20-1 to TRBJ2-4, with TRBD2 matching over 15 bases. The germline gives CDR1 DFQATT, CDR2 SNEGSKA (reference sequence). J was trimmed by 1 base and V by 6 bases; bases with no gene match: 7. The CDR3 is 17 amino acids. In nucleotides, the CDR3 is TGCAGTGCGGTCGGACTAGCGGGGGGGACTGCCAAAAACATTCAGTACTTC. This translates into CSAVGLAGGTAKNIQYF.

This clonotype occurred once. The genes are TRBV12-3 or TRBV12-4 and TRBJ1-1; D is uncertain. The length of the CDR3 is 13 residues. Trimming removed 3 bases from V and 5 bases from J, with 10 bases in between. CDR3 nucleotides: TGTGCCAGCAGTTTTGTGGGTTTGACTGAAGCTTTCTTT. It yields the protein CASSFVGLTEAFF.

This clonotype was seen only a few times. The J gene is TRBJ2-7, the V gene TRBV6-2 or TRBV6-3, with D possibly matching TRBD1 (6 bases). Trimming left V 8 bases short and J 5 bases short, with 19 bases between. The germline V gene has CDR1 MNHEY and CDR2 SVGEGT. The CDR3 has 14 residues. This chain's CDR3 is CASSRSGDVDEQYF. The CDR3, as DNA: TGTGCCAGCTCGAGGTCAGGGGATGTAGACGAGCAGTACTTC.

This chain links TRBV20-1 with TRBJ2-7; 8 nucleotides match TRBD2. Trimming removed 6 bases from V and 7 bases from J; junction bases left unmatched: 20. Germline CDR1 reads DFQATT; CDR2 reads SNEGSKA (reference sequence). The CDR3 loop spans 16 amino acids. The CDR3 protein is CSAKRGWRGDDNEQYF. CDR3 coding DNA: TGCAGTGCCAAGCGAGGGTGGCGGGGGGACGACAATGAGCAGTACTTC.

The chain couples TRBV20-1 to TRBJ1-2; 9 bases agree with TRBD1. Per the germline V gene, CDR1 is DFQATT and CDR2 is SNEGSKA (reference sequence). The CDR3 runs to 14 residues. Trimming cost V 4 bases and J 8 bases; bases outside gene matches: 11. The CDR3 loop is CSATQGAGDGGYTF. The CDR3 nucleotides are TGCAGTGCTACACAGGGGGCTGGAGATGGCGGCTACACCTTC.

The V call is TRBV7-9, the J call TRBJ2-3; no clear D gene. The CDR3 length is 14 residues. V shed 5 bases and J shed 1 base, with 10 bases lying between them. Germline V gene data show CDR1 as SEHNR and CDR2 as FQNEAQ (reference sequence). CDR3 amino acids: CASSPVMGTDTQYF. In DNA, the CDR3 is TGTGCCAGCAGCCCCGTTATGGGCACAGATACGCAGTATTTT.

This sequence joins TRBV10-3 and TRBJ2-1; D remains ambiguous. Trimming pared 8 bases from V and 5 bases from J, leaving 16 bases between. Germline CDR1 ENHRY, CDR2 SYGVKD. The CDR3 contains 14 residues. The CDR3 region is CAISERSRNNEQFF. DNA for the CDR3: TGTGCCATCTCAGAAAGGTCCAGAAACAATGAGCAGTTCTTC.

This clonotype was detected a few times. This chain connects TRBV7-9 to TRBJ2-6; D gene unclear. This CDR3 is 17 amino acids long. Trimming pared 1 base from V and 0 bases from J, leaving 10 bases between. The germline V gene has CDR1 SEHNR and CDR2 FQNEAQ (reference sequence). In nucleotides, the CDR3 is TGTGCCAGCAGCTTAGAGAAAGCTAGCTCTGGGGCCAACGTCCTGACTTTC. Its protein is CASSLEKASSGANVLTF.

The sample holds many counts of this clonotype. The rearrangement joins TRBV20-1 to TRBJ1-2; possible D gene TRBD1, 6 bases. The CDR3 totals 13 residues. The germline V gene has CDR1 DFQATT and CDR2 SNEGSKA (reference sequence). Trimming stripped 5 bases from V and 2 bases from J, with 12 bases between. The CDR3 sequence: CSAPDRTNYGYTF. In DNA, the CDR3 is TGCAGTGCTCCGGACAGAACCAACTATGGCTACACCTTC.

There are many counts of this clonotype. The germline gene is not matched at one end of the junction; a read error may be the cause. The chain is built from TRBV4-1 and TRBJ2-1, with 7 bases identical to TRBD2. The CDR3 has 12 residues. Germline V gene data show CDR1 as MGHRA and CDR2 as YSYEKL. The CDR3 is CASSQGSGEQFF. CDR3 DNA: TGCGCCAGCAGTCAAGGGAGCGGGGAACAGTTCTTC.

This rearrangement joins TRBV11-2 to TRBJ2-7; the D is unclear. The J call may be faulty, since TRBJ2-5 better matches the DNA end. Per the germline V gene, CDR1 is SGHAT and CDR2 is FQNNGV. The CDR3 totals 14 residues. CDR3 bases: TGTGCCAGCAGCTTAGATTGGACCGGAGAGACCCAGTACTTC. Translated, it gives CASSLDWTGETQYF.

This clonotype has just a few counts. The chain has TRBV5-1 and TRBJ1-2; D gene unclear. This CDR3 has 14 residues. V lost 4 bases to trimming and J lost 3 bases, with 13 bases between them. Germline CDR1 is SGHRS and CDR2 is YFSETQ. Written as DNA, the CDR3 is TGCGCCAGCAGCCCTACCTGGAGTGACTATGGCTACACCTTC. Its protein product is CASSPTWSDYGYTF.

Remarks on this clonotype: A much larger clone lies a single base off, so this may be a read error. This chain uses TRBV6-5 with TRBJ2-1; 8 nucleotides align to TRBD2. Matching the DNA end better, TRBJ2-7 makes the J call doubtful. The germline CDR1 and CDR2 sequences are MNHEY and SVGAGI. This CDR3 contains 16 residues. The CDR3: CASSYPRGDSYNEQYF. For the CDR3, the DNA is TGTGCCAGCAGTTACCCGCGGGGGGACTCCTACAATGAGCAGTACTTC.

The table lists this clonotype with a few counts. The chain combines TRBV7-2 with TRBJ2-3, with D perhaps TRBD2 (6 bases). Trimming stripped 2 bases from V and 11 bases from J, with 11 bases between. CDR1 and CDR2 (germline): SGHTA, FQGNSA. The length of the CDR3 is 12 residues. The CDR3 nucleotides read TGTGCCAGCAGCTTAATGGGGGAGGAGCAGTATTTT. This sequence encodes CASSLMGEEQYF.

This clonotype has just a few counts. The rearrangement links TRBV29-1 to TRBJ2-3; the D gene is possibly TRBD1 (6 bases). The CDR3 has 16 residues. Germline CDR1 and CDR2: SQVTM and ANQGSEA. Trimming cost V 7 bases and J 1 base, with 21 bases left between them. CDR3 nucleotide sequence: TGCAGCGCCGGACACAGGGCAGCCAGGGGCACAGATACGCAGTATTTT. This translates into CSAGHRAARGTDTQYF.

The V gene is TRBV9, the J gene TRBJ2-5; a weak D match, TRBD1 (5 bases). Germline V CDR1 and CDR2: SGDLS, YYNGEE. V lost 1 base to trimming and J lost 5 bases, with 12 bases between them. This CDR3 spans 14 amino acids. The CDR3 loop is CASSVWGRCETQYF. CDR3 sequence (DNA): TGTGCCAGCAGCGTATGGGGCAGGTGCGAGACCCAGTACTTC.

The CDR3 here is CASSPGGANRSYTF. The DNA for the CDR3 is TGTGCCAGCTCCCCCGGCGGGGCAAATAGGAGCTACACCTTC. V usage is TRBV2 and J usage is TRBJ1-2; D might be TRBD1 (5 bases). The V and J ends lost 8 bases and 9 bases respectively, with 22 bases between them. The CDR3 totals 14 residues. Germline CDR1 is SNHLY and CDR2 is FYNNEI.

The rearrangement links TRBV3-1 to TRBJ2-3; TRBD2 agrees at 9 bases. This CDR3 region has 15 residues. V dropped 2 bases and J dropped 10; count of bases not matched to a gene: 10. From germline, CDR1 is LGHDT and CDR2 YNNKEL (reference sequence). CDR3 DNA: TGTGCCAGCAGCCAACGGGGTCTAGCGGGGCTAGCGCAGTATTTT. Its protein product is CASSQRGLAGLAQYF.

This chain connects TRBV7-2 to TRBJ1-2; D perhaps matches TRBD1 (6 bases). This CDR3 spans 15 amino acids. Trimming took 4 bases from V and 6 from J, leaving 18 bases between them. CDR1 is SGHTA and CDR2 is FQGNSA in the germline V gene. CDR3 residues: CASSYIGQGRDGYTF. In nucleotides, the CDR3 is TGTGCCAGCAGCTATATAGGCCAGGGGAGGGATGGCTACACCTTC. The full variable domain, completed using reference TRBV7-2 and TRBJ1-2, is GAGVSQSPSNKVTEKGKDVELRCDPISGHTALYWYRQSLGQGLEFLIYFQGNSAPDKSGLPSDRFSAERTGGSVSTLTIQRTQQEDSAVYLCASSYIGQGRDGYTFGSGTRLTVV.

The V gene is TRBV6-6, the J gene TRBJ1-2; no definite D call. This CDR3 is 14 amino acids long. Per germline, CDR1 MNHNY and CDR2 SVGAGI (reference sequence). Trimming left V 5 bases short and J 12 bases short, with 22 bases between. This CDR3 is CASSPPMNPFSHTF. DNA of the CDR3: TGTGCCAGCAGTCCCCCCATGAACCCTTTTAGCCACACCTTC.

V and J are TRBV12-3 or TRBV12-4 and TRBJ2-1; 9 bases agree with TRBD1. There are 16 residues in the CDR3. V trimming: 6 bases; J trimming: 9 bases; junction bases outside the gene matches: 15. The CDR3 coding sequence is TGTGCCAGCAGCCCGTCACAGGGGGCGTCGGATTTTGAGCAGTTCTTC. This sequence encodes CASSPSQGASDFEQFF.

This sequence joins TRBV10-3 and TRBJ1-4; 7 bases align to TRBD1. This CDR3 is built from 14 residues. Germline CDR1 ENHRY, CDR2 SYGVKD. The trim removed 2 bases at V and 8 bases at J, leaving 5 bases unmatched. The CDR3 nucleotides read TGTGCCATCAGTGAGGAAGGGGGCACCGAAAAACTGTTTTTT. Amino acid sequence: CAISEEGGTEKLFF.

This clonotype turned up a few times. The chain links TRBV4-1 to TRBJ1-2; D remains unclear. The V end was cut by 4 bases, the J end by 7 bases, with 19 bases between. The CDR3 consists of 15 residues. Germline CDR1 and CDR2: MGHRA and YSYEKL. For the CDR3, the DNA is TGCGCCAGCAGCCGAGGCCCTGGAGTCGATAGTGGCTACACCTTC. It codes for CASSRGPGVDSGYTF.